One and the same sample provided the 8 T cell receptor beta chains below, sequenced in a study of cytomegalovirus exposure and HLA in healthy donors. With 60 Vbeta and 13 Jbeta primers, the PCR was carried out. Sequencing used immunoSEQ multiplex PCR; TCRdb keeps in-frame clones, though not all of them. The sample holds about 85,000 clones, just over 65% seen once. The sequenced material came from PBMCs. The receptors here all came from a man aged 25-45 years in good health and CMV-seronegative.

This rearrangement joins TRBV5-1 to TRBJ1-5; D remains unclear. Per germline, CDR1 SGHRS and CDR2 YFSETQ. The CDR3 consists of 15 residues. The germline V and J ends were trimmed by 4 bases and 0 bases, with 11 bases remaining between them. Here the CDR3 reads CASSPTVGSNQPQHF. CDR3 coding DNA: TGCGCCAGCAGCCCAACAGTCGGTAGCAATCAGCCCCAGCATTTT.

The J gene is TRBJ1-5, the V gene TRBV7-2; D is perhaps TRBD1 (6 bases). The CDR3 is 16 residues long. The germline V gene encodes CDR1 SGHTA and CDR2 FQGNSA. V gave up 1 base and J gave up 0 bases, with 10 bases separating them. The chain's CDR3 is CASSLVGTLSNQPQHF. The DNA of the CDR3 is TGTGCCAGCAGCTTAGTGGGGACACTTAGCAATCAGCCCCAGCATTTT.

The chain uses TRBV5-6 and TRBJ2-3, with D perhaps TRBD2 (6 bases). This CDR3 spans 12 amino acids. CDR1 is SGHDT, CDR2 YYEEEE, per germline. The V and J ends lost 7 bases and 6 bases respectively, with 12 bases between them. CDR3 in amino acids: CASGLLGDTQYF. The CDR3, as DNA: TGTGCCAGCGGACTACTAGGGGATACGCAGTATTTT.

This sequence joins TRBV9 and TRBJ2-2, with no clear D. CDR1 and CDR2 (germline): SGDLS, YYNGEE. This CDR3 contains 12 residues. Trimming removed 5 bases from V and 6 bases from J, with 8 bases in between. The CDR3 here is CASRPSAGELFF. DNA of the CDR3: TGTGCCAGCAGGCCGAGCGCCGGGGAGCTGTTTTTT.

V is TRBV20-1 and J is TRBJ1-1; tentative D call: TRBD1 (5 bases). This CDR3 contains 11 residues. The V gene's germline CDR1 is DFQATT and CDR2 SNEGSKA (reference sequence). The CDR3 bases are TGCGGGGCGGTTCACTTCTCTGAAGCTTTCTTT. Translating gives CGAVHFSEAFF.

V is TRBV10-2 and J is TRBJ2-2; 7 bases are a match to TRBD1. The germline V gene has CDR1 WSHSY and CDR2 SAAADI. The trim removed 6 bases at V and 7 bases at J, leaving 5 bases unmatched. This CDR3 region has 13 residues. The CDR3 is CASRRQGGGELFF. CDR3 nucleotides: TGCGCCAGCAGGCGACAGGGTGGCGGGGAGCTGTTTTTT.

V gene TRBV7-9 combines with J gene TRBJ1-2, with 8 bases aligning to TRBD1. Trimming cost V 5 bases and J 8 bases; bases outside gene matches: 7. The germline V gene has CDR1 SEHNR and CDR2 FQNEAQ (reference sequence). This CDR3 is built from 13 residues. CDR3 bases: TGTGCCAGCAGCGAGGGACAGGCTCGAGGCTACACCTTC. The encoded protein is CASSEGQARGYTF.

On this clone itself: The junction departs from the called germline gene at one end, perhaps through a read error. The chain couples TRBV7-9 to TRBJ2-7; 7 bases are a match to TRBD2. Germline V gives CDR1 SEHNR, CDR2 FQNEAQ (reference sequence). The CDR3 length is 16 residues. CDR3 amino acids: CSSSPGLVTSAYEQYF. The DNA of the CDR3 is TGTTCCAGCAGCCCCGGACTAGTTACATCGGCTTACGAGCAGTACTTC.